The rows below give T cell receptor beta chains drawn from one sample of a study of shared clonotypes between healthy human individuals. TCRdb's table, derived via immunoSEQ multiplex PCR, lists solely in-frame clones and lacks some. This sample has about 1.9 million clones, with around 93% found just once. The sequenced sample was naive CD8+ T cells from PBMCs. The source of these receptors is a man aged 18 to 30 in good health. Some clones in this sample may be carry-over from other donors' samples. The CDR3 runs from the conserved cysteine through the conserved F or W. A D gene is named only where the DNA matches it firmly. Clone size is not always given. Where it is, it says once, few, many or a class for expanded clones.

size: -
J: TRBJ1-1
D: -
length: 13
V: TRBV4-1
CDR3: CASSQDRSSEAFF
DNA: TGCGCCAGCAGCCAAGATAGGAGTTCTGAAGCTTTCTTT

size: -
J: TRBJ1-2
D: TRBD1
length: 14
V: TRBV28
CDR3: CASSFLGQNYGYTF
DNA: TGTGCCAGCAGTTTCCTGGGACAGAACTATGGCTACACCTTC

size: -
J: TRBJ2-5
D: -
length: 15
V: TRBV29-1
CDR3: CSVEQFVDRQETQYF
DNA: TGCAGCGTTGAACAATTTGTGGACAGACAAGAGACCCAGTACTTC

size: -
J: TRBJ2-7
D: -
length: 13
V: TRBV28
CDR3: CASSLVTWAEQYF
DNA: TGTGCCAGCAGTTTGGTCACCTGGGCGGAGCAGTACTTC

size: -
J: TRBJ1-4
D: -
length: 15
V: TRBV11-2
CDR3: CASSPGAATNEKLFF
DNA: TGTGCCAGCAGCCCAGGGGCCGCCACTAATGAAAAACTGTTTTTT

size: once
J: TRBJ2-7
D: TRBD2
length: 16
V: TRBV27
CDR3: CASSLKGLAGSYEQYF
DNA: TGTGCCAGCAGTTTGAAGGGACTAGCGGGCTCCTACGAGCAGTACTTC

size: -
J: TRBJ2-7
D: TRBD1
length: 15
V: TRBV9
CDR3: CASSASGTGFGEQYF
DNA: TGTGCCAGCAGCGCATCCGGGACAGGATTCGGCGAGCAGTACTTC

size: -
J: TRBJ2-1
D: -
length: 13
V: TRBV5-6
CDR3: CASSFGGGNEQFF
DNA: TGTGCCAGCAGCTTCGGAGGGGGCAATGAGCAGTTCTTC

size: -
J: TRBJ2-3
D: TRBD2
length: 16
V: TRBV28
CDR3: CASSPEGTSIWHTQYF
DNA: TGTGCCAGCAGTCCCGAAGGGACTAGTATTTGGCATACGCAGTATTTT

size: -
J: TRBJ1-2
D: -
length: 12
V: TRBV7-2
CDR3: CASSLRGEGYTF
DNA: TGTGCCAGCAGCTTAAGGGGGGAAGGCTACACCTTC

size: -
J: TRBJ2-2
D: TRBD2
length: 16
V: TRBV27
CDR3: CASSLRHLGGAGELFF
DNA: TGTGCCAGCAGTTTAAGACACCTCGGGGGGGCCGGGGAGCTGTTTTTT

size: -
J: TRBJ1-4
D: -
length: 13
V: TRBV4-3
CDR3: CASSQDRPGKLFF
DNA: TGCGCCAGCAGCCAAGACAGACCGGGAAAACTGTTTTTT

size: -
J: TRBJ2-4
D: TRBD1
length: 15
V: TRBV9
CDR3: CASSVGQGAKNIQYF
DNA: TGTGCCAGCAGCGTAGGACAGGGAGCCAAAAACATTCAGTACTTC

size: -
J: TRBJ1-5
D: -
length: 13
V: TRBV2
CDR3: CASSVYPNQPQHF
DNA: TGTGCCAGCAGTGTGTACCCGAATCAGCCCCAGCATTTT

size: -
J: TRBJ1-5
D: -
length: 20
V: TRBV15
CDR3: CATSRDFAPFGGRDNQPQHF
DNA: TGTGCCACCAGCAGAGATTTCGCGCCCTTCGGGGGGAGGGACAATCAGCCCCAGCATTTT

size: -
J: TRBJ1-3
D: -
length: 15
V: TRBV9
CDR3: CASSALQGTGNTIYF
DNA: TGTGCCAGCAGCGCCCTACAGGGTACTGGAAACACCATATATTTT

size: -
J: TRBJ2-1
D: TRBD2
length: 15
V: TRBV27
CDR3: CASSARLAGDARQFF
DNA: TGTGCCAGCAGTGCCCGACTAGCGGGAGACGCCCGGCAGTTCTTC

size: -
J: TRBJ2-7
D: -
length: 16
V: TRBV7-8
CDR3: CATAAYAIRFSYEQYF
DNA: TGTGCCACAGCAGCTTACGCGATCCGTTTCTCCTACGAGCAGTACTTC

size: -
J: TRBJ2-4
D: -
length: 14
V: TRBV5-4
CDR3: CASSLDQGGNIQYF
DNA: TGTGCCAGCAGCTTGGACCAGGGTGGAAACATTCAGTACTTC

size: -
J: TRBJ1-5
D: -
length: 14
V: TRBV7-8
CDR3: CASSPMGHNQPQHF
DNA: TGTGCCAGCAGCCCAATGGGGCACAATCAGCCCCAGCATTTT

size: -
J: TRBJ1-1
D: -
length: 13
V: TRBV7-8
CDR3: CASRVGGNTEAFF
DNA: TGTGCCAGCAGGGTTGGAGGGAACACTGAAGCTTTCTTT

size: few
J: TRBJ1-5
D: TRBD1
length: 17
V: TRBV19
CDR3: CASSTREGAYSNQPQHF
DNA: TGTGCCAGTAGTACTCGTGAGGGGGCCTATAGCAATCAGCCCCAGCATTTT

size: -
J: TRBJ1-2
D: -
length: 16
V: TRBV15
CDR3: CATSRDRLREVDGYTF
DNA: TGTGCCACCAGCAGAGATAGGCTCCGGGAGGTTGATGGCTACACCTTC

size: once
J: TRBJ2-3
D: -
length: 18
V: TRBV7-9
CDR3: CASSPWDHTKAWSDTQYF
DNA: TGTGCCAGCAGCCCCTGGGACCATACCAAAGCATGGTCAGATACGCAGTATTTT

size: -
J: TRBJ1-2
D: -
length: 15
V: TRBV2
CDR3: CASSEGVGAIYGYTF
DNA: TGTGCCAGCAGTGAAGGGGTGGGGGCCATCTATGGCTACACCTTC

size: -
J: TRBJ2-1
D: TRBD2
length: 16
V: TRBV6-1
CDR3: CASSAEGLAYYNEQFF
DNA: TGTGCCAGCAGTGCAGAGGGACTAGCGTATTACAATGAGCAGTTCTTC

size: -
J: TRBJ2-1
D: TRBD2
length: 16
V: TRBV7-8
CDR3: CASSLAVGLAGNEQFF
DNA: TGTGCCAGCAGCTTAGCGGTAGGACTAGCGGGAAATGAGCAGTTCTTC

size: -
J: TRBJ1-2
D: TRBD1
length: 14
V: TRBV28
CDR3: CASNAPRTGGRITF
DNA: TGTGCCAGCAACGCCCCGAGAACAGGGGGGAGAATCACCTTC

size: -
J: TRBJ2-7
D: -
length: 14
V: TRBV28
CDR3: CASSLLSESDEQYF
DNA: TGTGCCAGCAGTTTACTTTCGGAGTCAGACGAGCAGTACTTC

size: -
J: TRBJ2-7
D: -
length: 14
V: TRBV11-2
CDR3: CASSLGSGFGEQYF
DNA: TGTGCCAGCAGCTTAGGGTCGGGGTTTGGCGAGCAGTACTTC

size: -
J: TRBJ1-3
D: -
length: 15
V: TRBV4-3
CDR3: CASSQDGGTGNTIYF
DNA: TGCGCCAGCAGCCAAGATGGGGGTACTGGAAACACCATATATTTT

size: -
J: TRBJ2-3
D: -
length: 16
V: TRBV14
CDR3: CASSPRQRLSTDTQYF
DNA: TGTGCCAGCAGCCCCCGACAGAGGCTGAGCACAGATACGCAGTATTTT

size: -
J: TRBJ2-7
D: -
length: 16
V: TRBV27
CDR3: CASFGTGTAGVVEQYF
DNA: TGTGCCAGCTTTGGAACTGGGACGGCTGGGGTAGTGGAGCAGTACTTC

size: -
J: TRBJ1-4
D: -
length: 15
V: TRBV4-1
CDR3: CASSQPGLSNEKLFF
DNA: TGCGCCAGCAGCCAGCCGGGACTCAGTAATGAAAAACTGTTTTTT

size: once
J: TRBJ2-6
D: -
length: 18
V: TRBV7-9
CDR3: CASSPYRAPISGANVLTF
DNA: TGTGCCAGCAGCCCTTACAGAGCCCCCATCTCTGGGGCCAACGTCCTGACTTTC

size: few
J: TRBJ1-1
D: -
length: 14
V: TRBV5-6
CDR3: CASSLGGAGTEAFF
DNA: TGTGCCAGCAGCTTAGGGGGGGCAGGCACTGAAGCTTTCTTT

size: -
J: TRBJ1-5
D: -
length: 14
V: TRBV13
CDR3: CASSVRAGDQPQHF
DNA: TGTGCCAGCAGCGTCCGGGCTGGGGATCAGCCCCAGCATTTT

size: -
J: TRBJ2-3
D: TRBD2
length: 16
V: TRBV5-4
CDR3: CASSSIAGGAPDTQYF
DNA: TGTGCCAGCAGCTCTATAGCGGGAGGGGCGCCAGATACGCAGTATTTT

size: -
J: TRBJ1-1
D: -
length: 12
V: TRBV7-9
CDR3: CASSPGDTEAFF
DNA: TGTGCCAGCAGCCCAGGGGACACTGAAGCTTTCTTT